This record concerns one TCR beta chain sequence. Its antigen is still unknown. CDR1 and CDR2 (germline): SGHVS, FQNEAQ. The CDR3 sequence is 16 residues long. V was pared by 1 base and J by 6 bases, with 8 bases of the junction left unmatched. This record comes from a study of beta chain features in type 1 diabetes. General study points: Moderate yet significant TCRB CDR3 shortening was seen in Type 1 diabetes patients in all four CD4+ subsets. It was possible that PCR favored shorter templates, equally so in patients and controls.

One heparinised draw, averaging roughly 0.12 L, was taken per donor. CD4+ cells of the naive, central memory, regulatory and stem cell-like memory types were sorted via CD45RO/CCR7/CD25/CD127/CD95/CD27. The authors reverse transcribed all of the isolated RNA, so sequencing captured expressed TCRB transcripts. Repertoires were generated with immunoSEQ multiplex PCR, while TCRdb's copy carries only in-frame clones and drops some. The sample has tens of thousands of clones, around 56% seen once. The sequencing sample was made of Tregs from blood. The genes are TRBV7-8 and TRBJ1-5; TRBD1 matches 8 bases. This clonotype originated in a woman aged 40-49 years with type 1 diabetes. CDR3: CASSLGPGTGVQPQHF. The CDR3 DNA follows: TGTGCCAGCAGCTTAGGTCCCGGGACAGGCGTTCAGCCCCAGCATTTT. The full variable domain, with the rest looked up from reference TRBV7-8 and TRBJ1-5, is GAGVSQSPRYKVAKRGQDVALRCDPISGHVSLFWYQQALGQGPEFLTYFQNEAQLDKSGLPSDRFFAERPEGSVSTLKIQRTQQEDSAVYLCASSLGPGTGVQPQHFGDGTRLSIL.